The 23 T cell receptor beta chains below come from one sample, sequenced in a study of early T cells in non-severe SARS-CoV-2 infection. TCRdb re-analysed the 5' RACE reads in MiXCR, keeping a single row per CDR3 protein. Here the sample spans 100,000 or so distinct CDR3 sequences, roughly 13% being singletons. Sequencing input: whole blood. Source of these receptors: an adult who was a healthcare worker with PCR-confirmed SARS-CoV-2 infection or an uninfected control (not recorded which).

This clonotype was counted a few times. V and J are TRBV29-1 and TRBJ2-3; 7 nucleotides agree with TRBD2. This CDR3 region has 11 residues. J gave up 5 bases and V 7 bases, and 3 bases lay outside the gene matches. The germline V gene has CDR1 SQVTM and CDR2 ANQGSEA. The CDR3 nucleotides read TGCAGCGAACAGCGGGGAGATACGCAGTATTTT. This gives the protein CSEQRGDTQYF.

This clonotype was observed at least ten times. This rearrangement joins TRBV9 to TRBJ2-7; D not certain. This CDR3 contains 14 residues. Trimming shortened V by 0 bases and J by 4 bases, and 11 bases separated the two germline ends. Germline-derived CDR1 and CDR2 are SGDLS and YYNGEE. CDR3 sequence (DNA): TGTGCCAGCAGCGTAGGCGCAGACCTATACGAGCAGTACTTC. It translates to CASSVGADLYEQYF.

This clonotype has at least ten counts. CDR3 DNA: TGCAGTGCTAGACCGGGACAGAACGAGCAGTACTTC. Protein sequence: CSARPGQNEQYF. The J gene is TRBJ2-7, the V gene TRBV20-1; TRBD1 aligns across 7 bases. V lost 2 bases and J lost 5; bases outside the gene matches: 3. Germline CDR1 and CDR2: DFQATT and SNEGSKA (reference sequence). The CDR3 runs 12 residues.

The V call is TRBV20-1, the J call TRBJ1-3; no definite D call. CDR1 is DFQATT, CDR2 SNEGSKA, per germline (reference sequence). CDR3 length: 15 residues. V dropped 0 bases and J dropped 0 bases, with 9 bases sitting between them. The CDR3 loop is CSAREGSNSGNTIYF. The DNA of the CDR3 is TGCAGTGCTAGAGAGGGCAGCAACTCTGGAAACACCATATATTTT.

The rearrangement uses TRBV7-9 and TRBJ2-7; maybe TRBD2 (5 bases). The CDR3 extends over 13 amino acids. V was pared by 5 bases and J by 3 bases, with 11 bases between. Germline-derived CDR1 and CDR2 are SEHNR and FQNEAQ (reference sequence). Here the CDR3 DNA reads TGTGCCAGCAGCGCCTTAGCGAGCTACGAGCAGTACTTC. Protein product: CASSALASYEQYF.

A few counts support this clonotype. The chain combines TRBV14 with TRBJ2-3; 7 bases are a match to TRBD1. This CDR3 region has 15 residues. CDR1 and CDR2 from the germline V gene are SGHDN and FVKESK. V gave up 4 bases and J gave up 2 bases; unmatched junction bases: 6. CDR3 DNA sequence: TGTGCCAGCAGCCGGCAGGGGGACCCCACAGATACGCAGTATTTT. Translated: CASSRQGDPTDTQYF. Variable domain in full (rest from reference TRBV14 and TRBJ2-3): EAGVTQFPSHSVIEKGQTVTLRCDPISGHDNLYWYRRVMGKEIKFLLHFVKESKQDESGMPNNRFLAERTGGTYSTLKVQPAELEDSGVYFCASSRQGDPTDTQYFGPGTRLTVL.

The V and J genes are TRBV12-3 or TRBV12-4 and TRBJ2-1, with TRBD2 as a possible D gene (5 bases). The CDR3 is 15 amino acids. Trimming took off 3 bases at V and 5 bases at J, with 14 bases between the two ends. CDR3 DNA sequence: TGTGCCAGCAGTTTGAGAGAGGGCCTGGACAATGAGCAGTTCTTC. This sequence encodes CASSLREGLDNEQFF.

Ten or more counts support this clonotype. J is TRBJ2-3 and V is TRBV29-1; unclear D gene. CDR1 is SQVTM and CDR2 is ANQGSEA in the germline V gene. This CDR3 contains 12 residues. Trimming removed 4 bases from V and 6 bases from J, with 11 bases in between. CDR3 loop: CSVVKGTDTQYF. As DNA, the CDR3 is TGCAGCGTTGTGAAGGGTACGGATACGCAGTATTTT.

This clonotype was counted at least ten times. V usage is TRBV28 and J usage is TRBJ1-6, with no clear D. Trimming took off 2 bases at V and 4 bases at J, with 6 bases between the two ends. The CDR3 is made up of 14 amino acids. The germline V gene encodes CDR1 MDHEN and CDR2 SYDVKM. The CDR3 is CASSLPAYNSPLHF. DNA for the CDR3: TGTGCCAGCAGTTTACCAGCTTATAATTCACCCCTCCACTTT.

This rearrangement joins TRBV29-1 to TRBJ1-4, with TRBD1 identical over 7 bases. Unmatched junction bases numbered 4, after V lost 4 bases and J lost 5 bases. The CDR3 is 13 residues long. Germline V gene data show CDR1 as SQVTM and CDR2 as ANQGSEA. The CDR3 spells CSVAGTANEKLFF. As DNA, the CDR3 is TGCAGCGTTGCCGGGACAGCGAATGAAAAACTGTTTTTT.

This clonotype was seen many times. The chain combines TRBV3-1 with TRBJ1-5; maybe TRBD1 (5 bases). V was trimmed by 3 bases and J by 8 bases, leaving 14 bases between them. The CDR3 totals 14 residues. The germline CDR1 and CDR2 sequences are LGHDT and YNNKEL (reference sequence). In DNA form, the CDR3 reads TGTGCCAGCAGCCAGGGACCGACCTCGGAGCCCCAGCATTTT. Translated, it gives CASSQGPTSEPQHF.

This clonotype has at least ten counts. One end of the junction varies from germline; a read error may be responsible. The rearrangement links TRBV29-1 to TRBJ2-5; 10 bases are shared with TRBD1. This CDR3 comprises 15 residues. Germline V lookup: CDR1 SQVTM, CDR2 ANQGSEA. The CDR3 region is CSARKPGQGLVGDEF. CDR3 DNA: TGCAGCGCAAGAAAACCGGGACAGGGGCTAGTAGGGGATGAGTTC.

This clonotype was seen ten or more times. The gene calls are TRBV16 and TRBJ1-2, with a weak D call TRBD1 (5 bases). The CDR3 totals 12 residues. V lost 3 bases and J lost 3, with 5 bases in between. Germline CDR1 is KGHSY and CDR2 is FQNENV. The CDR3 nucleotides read TGTGCCAGCAGCCAGGGGGACTATGGCTACACCTTC. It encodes CASSQGDYGYTF.

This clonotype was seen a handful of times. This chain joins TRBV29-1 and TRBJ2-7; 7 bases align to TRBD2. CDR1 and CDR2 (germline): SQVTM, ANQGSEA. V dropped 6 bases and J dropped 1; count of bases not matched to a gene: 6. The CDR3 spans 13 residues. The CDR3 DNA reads TGCAGCGTATTCGGCGGGAGTTCCTACGAGCAGTACTTC. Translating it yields CSVFGGSSYEQYF.

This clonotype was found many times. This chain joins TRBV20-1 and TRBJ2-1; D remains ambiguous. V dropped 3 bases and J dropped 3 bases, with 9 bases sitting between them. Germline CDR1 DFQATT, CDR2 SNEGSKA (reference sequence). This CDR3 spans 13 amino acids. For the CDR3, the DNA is TGCAGTGCTAGCGGGCCCTTCTACAATGAGCAGTTCTTC. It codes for CSASGPFYNEQFF.

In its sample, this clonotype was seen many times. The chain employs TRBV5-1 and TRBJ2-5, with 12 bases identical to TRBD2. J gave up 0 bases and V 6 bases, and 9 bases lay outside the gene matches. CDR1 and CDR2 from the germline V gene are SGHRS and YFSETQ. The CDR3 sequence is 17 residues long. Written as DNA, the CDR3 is TGCGCCAGCAAAACCGGTAGGACTAGCGGGAACCAAGAGACCCAGTACTTC. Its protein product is CASKTGRTSGNQETQYF.

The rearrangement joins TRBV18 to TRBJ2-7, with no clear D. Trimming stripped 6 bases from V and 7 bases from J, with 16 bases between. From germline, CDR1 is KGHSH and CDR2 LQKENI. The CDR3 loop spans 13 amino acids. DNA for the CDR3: TGTGCCAGCTCTCTATCGCAGTCGCAGGAGCAGTACTTC. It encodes CASSLSQSQEQYF.

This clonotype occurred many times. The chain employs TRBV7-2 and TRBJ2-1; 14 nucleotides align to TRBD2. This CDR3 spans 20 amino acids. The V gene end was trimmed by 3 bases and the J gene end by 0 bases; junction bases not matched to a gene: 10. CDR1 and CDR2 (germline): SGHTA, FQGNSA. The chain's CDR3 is CASSFPTGTSGRVSYNEQFF. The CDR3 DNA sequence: TGTGCCAGCAGCTTCCCTACCGGGACTAGCGGGAGAGTCTCCTACAATGAGCAGTTCTTC.

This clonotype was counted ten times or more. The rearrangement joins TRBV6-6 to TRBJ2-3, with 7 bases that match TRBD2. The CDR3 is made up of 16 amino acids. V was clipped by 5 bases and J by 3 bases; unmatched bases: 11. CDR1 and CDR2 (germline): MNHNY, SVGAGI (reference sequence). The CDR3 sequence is CASSPRWGRETDTQYF. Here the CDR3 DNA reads TGTGCCAGCAGTCCCCGGTGGGGGAGGGAGACAGATACGCAGTATTTT.

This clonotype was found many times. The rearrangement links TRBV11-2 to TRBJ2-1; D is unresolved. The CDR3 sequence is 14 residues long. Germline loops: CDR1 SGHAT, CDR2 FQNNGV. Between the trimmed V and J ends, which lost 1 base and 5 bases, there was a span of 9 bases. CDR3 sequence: CASSLGPGNNEQFF. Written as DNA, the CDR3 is TGTGCCAGCAGCTTAGGTCCAGGAAACAATGAGCAGTTCTTC.

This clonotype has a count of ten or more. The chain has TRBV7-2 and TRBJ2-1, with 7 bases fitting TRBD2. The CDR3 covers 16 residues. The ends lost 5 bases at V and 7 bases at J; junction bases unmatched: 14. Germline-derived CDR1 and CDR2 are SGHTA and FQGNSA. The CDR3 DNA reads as TGTGCCAGCAGCCACCCGTCGGGCGGGAGCATGAATGAGCAGTTCTTC. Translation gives CASSHPSGGSMNEQFF.

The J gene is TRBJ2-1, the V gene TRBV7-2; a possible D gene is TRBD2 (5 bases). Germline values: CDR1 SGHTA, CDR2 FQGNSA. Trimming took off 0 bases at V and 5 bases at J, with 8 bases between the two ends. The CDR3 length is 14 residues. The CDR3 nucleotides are TGTGCCAGCAGCTTAGCAAGGCGGGACAATGAGCAGTTCTTC. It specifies CASSLARRDNEQFF.

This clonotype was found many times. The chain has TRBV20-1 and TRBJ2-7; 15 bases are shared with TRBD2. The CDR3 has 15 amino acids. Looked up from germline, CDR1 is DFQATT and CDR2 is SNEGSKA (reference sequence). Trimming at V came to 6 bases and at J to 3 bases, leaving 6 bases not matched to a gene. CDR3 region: CSARTSGRARYEQYF. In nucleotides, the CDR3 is TGCAGTGCCCGGACTAGCGGGAGGGCTCGCTACGAGCAGTACTTC.